The entry below describes one TCR beta chain. Its antigen is still unknown. The record originates from a study of cytomegalovirus exposure and HLA in healthy donors. Study-wide findings and caveats: Some TCR beta chains (about 180 of them) were listed as cytomegalovirus-associated. Three chains tied to CMV proved CMV antigen-specific in vitro. V- and J-gene trimming of TCR beta was linked (in a later analysis) to a missense DCLRE1C variant.

The PCR used 60 Vbeta and 13 Jbeta primers. This table comes from immunoSEQ multiplex PCR, and its TCRdb copy is limited to in-frame clones, with some not included. The sample shows 140,000 or so clones, roughly four fifths of them seen only once. In germline, CDR1 is SGHTS, CDR2 YDEGEE. The V end was cut by 1 base, the J end by 1 base, with 8 bases between. This CDR3 is 14 amino acids long. The sample consisted of PBMCs. The gene calls are TRBV5-8 and TRBJ1-1, with D unclear. The clonotype originates from a woman aged 55-75 years in good health and CMV-seropositive. In DNA form, the CDR3 reads TGTGCCAGCAGCTTGTCCCTTAGGAACACTGAAGCTTTCTTT. Translation: CASSLSLRNTEAFF.